This T cell receptor (beta chain) is from a study of OX40 agonist ivuxolimab in advanced cancers. Background on the study: A mean age of approximately 60 years, range about 20 to 85, was recorded, and roughly 83% were male.

A note on this clone: The antigen is undetermined.

Findings of the study overall: The average count of expanded clones was higher among CD8+ T cells than among CD4+. Low normalized T-cell clonal expansion was additionally recorded for some nonresponders.

This CDR3 spans 15 amino acids. The germline gives CDR1 SGHNT, CDR2 YENEEA. V dropped 5 bases and J dropped 9; count of bases not matched to a gene: 12. Repertoires were generated with immunoSEQ multiplex PCR, while TCRdb's copy carries only in-frame clones and drops some. The data hold over 100,000 clones, with 75% to 90% observed a single time. Sequenced material: CD4+ or CD8+ T cells sorted from blood, taken in a trial of the OX40 agonist ivuxolimab. The receptor's source is an adult with an advanced solid tumor such as melanoma, head and neck, liver or kidney cancer. The chain recombines TRBV11-3 with TRBJ2-1, with TRBD2 matching over 8 bases. The CDR3 DNA follows: TGTGCCAGCAGCATGCCGGGACTAGTCAGTAGTGAGCAGTTCTTC. This encodes CASSMPGLVSSEQFF.